This TCR beta chain was documented in a study of cytomegalovirus exposure and HLA in healthy donors. Study-wide results and limits: The productive fraction for most TCR beta V segments was about 87% or about 30% in an earlier analysis. The investigators catalogued about 170 TCR beta chains as cytomegalovirus-associated. Per published accounts, TCR beta sequences correctly predicted the HLA-A and HLA-B alleles of most subjects. When analyzed later, the rates of TCR association showed variation by HLA locus, with DRB1 the most and HLA-C the fewest.

Germline lookup yields CDR1 MNHEY and CDR2 SVGAGI. This CDR3 spans 14 amino acids. The junction had 8 bases not matched to a gene; V was cut back by 6 bases and J by 6 bases. PCR primers comprised 60 Vbeta and 13 Jbeta primers. The protocol was immunoSEQ multiplex PCR, while the TCRdb copy is restricted to in-frame clones and leaves out a portion. The sample consists of approximately 110,000 clones, about 61% of them appearing once. Of note for this clone: Its specificity is unknown. Other DNA sequences in this sample translate to the same CDR3.

This clonotype was sampled from a man between 18 and 29 years old in good health and CMV-seropositive. Specimen: PBMCs. The chain combines TRBV6-5 with TRBJ1-5; TRBD1 matches at 7 bases. The CDR3 DNA follows: TGTGCCAGCAGGACAGGGTCCGGGGCTCAGCCCCAGCATTTT. This gives the protein CASRTGSGAQPQHF.